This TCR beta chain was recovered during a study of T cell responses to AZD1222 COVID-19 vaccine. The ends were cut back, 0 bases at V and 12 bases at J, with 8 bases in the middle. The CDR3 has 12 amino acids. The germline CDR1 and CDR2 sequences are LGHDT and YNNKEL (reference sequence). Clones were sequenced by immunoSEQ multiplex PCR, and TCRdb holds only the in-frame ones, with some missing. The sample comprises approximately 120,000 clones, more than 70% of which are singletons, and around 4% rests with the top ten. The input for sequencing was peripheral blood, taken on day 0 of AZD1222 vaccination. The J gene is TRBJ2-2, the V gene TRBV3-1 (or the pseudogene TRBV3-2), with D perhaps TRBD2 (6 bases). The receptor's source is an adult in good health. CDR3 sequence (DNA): TGTGCCAGCAGCCAAGAGGGGAGGAAGCTGTTTTTT. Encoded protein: CASSQEGRKLFF.